This TCR beta chain was captured by sequencing in a study of OX40 agonist ivuxolimab in advanced cancers. In terms of the full investigation: Ivuxolimab was a fully human IgG2 agonistic monoclonal antibody targeting the costimulatory receptor OX40 (CD134). Three dose-escalation patients achieved partial responses, one with hepatocellular carcinoma and two with cutaneous melanoma. Prior anti-PD-1, anti-PD-L1 or anti-CTLA-4 therapy was permitted, and checkpoint inhibitors had been received by about two fifths of dose-escalation patients. Among the roughly 54 dose-escalation patients, about 20 had hepatocellular carcinoma, some 15 melanoma, 9 renal cell carcinoma and 9 head and neck cancer. The purpose of peripheral TCRbeta sequencing was to test whether ivuxolimab changed TCR sequence diversity and led to clonal T-cell expansion. In the dose-escalation cohort, about four fifths of patients were male, and the mean age was around 60 years with a range of roughly 23 to 79. The paper covers the monotherapy dose-escalation part of the phase I ivuxolimab trial, which included N of about 50 patients. Intravenous ivuxolimab was administered to patients every 2 weeks at six dose levels: 0.01, 0.1, 0.3, 1.5, 3 and 10 mg/kg.

Broader findings and caveats from the paper: At doses of 0.1 to 3.0 mg/kg, clonal expansion of both CD4+ and CD8+ blood T cells was observed from baseline to week 6. The antigen specificity of the clonally expanded peripheral T cells was not determined. In partial responders in the 0.1-3.0 mg/kg groups, normalized peripheral clonal expansion was found to be among the lowest, especially among CD8+ T cells. After ivuxolimab, CD8+ T cells had more expanded clones than CD4+ T cells on average. Low levels of normalized T-cell clonal expansion were also seen in some patients who did not respond.

To sequence the TCRbeta CDR3 region, genomic DNA was isolated from the sorted cells. The immunoSEQ Assay was used to sequence the TCRbeta CDR3 regions. TCRdb provides this immuneACCESS table in a form limited to in-frame rearrangements. Some clones are lacking; in checked studies, under half of them reflect an unresolved V gene, and why the rest are absent is not known. The sample table holds approximately 82,000 clones, of which 80% to 95% were seen once. The ten biggest clones cover about 0.6% of the sample. The germline ends are 23 bases apart after V is trimmed by 5 bases and J by 7 bases. Its CDR3 holds 16 amino acids, cysteine through phenylalanine. Just CDR3 DNA is preserved here, 48 bases in frame from base 1. Taken from the germline V gene (reference sequence), the CDR1 and CDR2 loops are MNHEY and SMNVEV. As regards this clone: What this receptor recognizes is not known. Base qualities were left out, and no much larger clone turns up one base away.

Patients with autoimmune disease history or receiving systemic immunosuppression were excluded from the trial. Peripheral blood for TCR sequencing was collected from all dose cohorts at baseline, on cycle 4 day 1, and on cycle 7 day 1. The samples were drawn from a first-in-human, open-label, multicenter phase I dose-escalation trial of ivuxolimab. Adults with locally advanced or metastatic head and neck squamous cell, hepatocellular, melanoma or renal cell carcinoma were enrolled in the trial. Before TCR sequencing, CD4+ T cells and CD8+ T cells from peripheral blood were sorted into separate populations.

This chain joins TRBV27 to TRBJ1-2, with TRBD1 tentatively as D gene (6 bases match). The receptor was isolated from an adult with an advanced solid tumor such as melanoma, head and neck, liver or kidney cancer. This specimen was CD4+ or CD8+ T cells sorted from blood, taken in a trial of the OX40 agonist ivuxolimab. The CDR3 reads CASSSPRTEPRSGYTF. The sequenced DNA is TGTGCCAGCAGTAGCCCAAGGACAGAGCCACGTTCTGGCTACACCTTC.